The following is a T cell receptor beta chain sequence with its context. Its antigen remains unknown. These data belong to a study of regulatory T cells in long-lasting Graves disease. General study points: Newly diagnosed patients shared about a thousand public clonotypes; persistent patients shared about 2,700. Newly diagnosed disease favored TRBV20-1 and TRBJ2-1 over persistent disease. Limited sample numbers may have lowered accuracy.

Building the TCR beta libraries relied on iRepertoire HTBI primers, and CDR3 regions underwent Arm-PCR. MiXCR was run by TCRdb on the multiplex PCR reads, yielding one entry per CDR3 protein. Of approximately 300,000 distinct CDR3 sequences in the sample, 18% were seen once. With 4 bases removed from V and 3 bases from J, the gap between germline ends came to 16 bases. The germline V gene has CDR1 SGDLS and CDR2 YYNGEE. The CDR3 is 15 amino acids. Regarding time point: newly diagnosed GD, antithyroid drugs for less than 3 months. Generation of the TCR library employed RNA extracted from PBMCs. Sequenced material: peripheral blood mononuclear cells (PBMCs), taken at new diagnosis, from a patient treated with antithyroid drugs. The V call is TRBV9, the J call TRBJ2-5; D may correspond to TRBD1 or TRBD2 (5 bases each). The receptor comes from a female donor with Graves disease. The CDR3 is CASSPWDGPEETQYF. CDR3 in DNA: TGTGCCAGCAGCCCGTGGGACGGACCAGAAGAGACCCAGTACTTC.